These 15 T cell receptor beta chains were all obtained from the same sample, sequenced in a study of Graves' ophthalmopathy and Graves' hyperthyroidism. Amplification targeted the TCR beta CDR3 regions, with RNA transcripts as the source material. Scientists carried out first-round RT-PCR using HTBI primers and then a second-round multiplex PCR. One entry per CDR3 protein results from TCRdb running MiXCR on the multiplex PCR reads. The table has a few hundred thousand distinct CDR3 sequences, around 20% seen once. Sequencing was performed on peripheral blood. The receptors come from a young woman with Graves' ophthalmopathy.

This clonotype was detected many times. The chain has TRBV6-2 or TRBV6-3 and TRBJ1-1; D is unclear. Trimming cost V 6 bases and J 6 bases, with 17 bases left between them. The CDR3 runs 14 residues. Germline CDR1 and CDR2: MNHEY and SVGEGT. CDR3 region: CASSLVPEHSEAFF. DNA of the CDR3: TGTGCCAGCAGCCTCGTACCTGAACACTCTGAAGCTTTCTTT.

This chain links TRBV7-3 with TRBJ1-1; 7 bases map to TRBD1. Trimming cost V 2 bases and J 8 bases; bases outside gene matches: 8. Germline CDR1 is SGHTA and CDR2 is FQGTGA. The CDR3 has 14 residues. CDR3 in amino acids: CASSLEGADPEAFF. In DNA form, the CDR3 reads TGTGCCAGCAGCTTAGAGGGGGCCGACCCAGAAGCTTTCTTT.

This clonotype was picked up one time. CDR3 in amino acids: CATSSRTGVDEQYF. The CDR3, as DNA: TGTGCCACCAGCAGCCGGACAGGGGTAGACGAGCAGTACTTC. The rearrangement links TRBV28 to TRBJ2-7, with 9 bases identical to TRBD1. The junction had 12 bases not matched to a gene; V was cut back by 10 bases and J by 5 bases. The CDR3 length is 14 residues. Per germline, CDR1 MDHEN and CDR2 SYDVKM.

This clonotype was observed at least ten times. The V and J genes are TRBV29-1 and TRBJ2-7, with D maybe TRBD2 (5 bases). The CDR3 covers 11 residues. V was cut by 6 bases and J by 5 bases, with 11 bases left in between. From germline, CDR1 is SQVTM and CDR2 ANQGSEA. CDR3 region: CSVRGIDEQYF. The CDR3 coding sequence is TGCAGCGTCCGGGGAATCGACGAGCAGTACTTC.

This clonotype has just a few counts. The rearrangement uses TRBV20-1 and TRBJ1-3, with 7 positions matching TRBD1. Germline loops: CDR1 DFQATT, CDR2 SNEGSKA (reference sequence). The V gene end was trimmed by 0 bases and the J gene end by 3 bases; junction bases not matched to a gene: 5. This CDR3 spans 15 amino acids. CDR3 nucleotides: TGCAGTGCTAGAGATACAGGGGTCGTTGGAAACACCATATATTTT. This gives the protein CSARDTGVVGNTIYF.

At least ten counts were recorded for this clonotype. The V and J genes are TRBV30 and TRBJ2-4; 11 bases line up with TRBD2. The V gene end was trimmed by 2 bases and the J gene end by 7 bases; junction bases not matched to a gene: 7. Germline loops: CDR1 GTSNPN, CDR2 SVGIG (reference sequence). The CDR3 is 15 amino acids. The CDR3: CAWSTSGRTWNIQYF. CDR3 sequence (DNA): TGTGCCTGGAGTACTAGCGGGAGAACGTGGAACATTCAGTACTTC.

V is TRBV24-1 and J is TRBJ2-2; D remains ambiguous. Germline V CDR1 and CDR2: KGHDR, SFDVKD. This CDR3 comprises 16 residues. V was cut by 0 bases and J by 4 bases, with 11 bases left in between. CDR3 nucleotides: TGTGCCACCAGTGATTTGAGTGCTTCGGGCACCGGGGAGCTGTTTTTT. Encoded protein: CATSDLSASGTGELFF.

This clonotype was counted many times. This chain joins TRBV24-1 and TRBJ2-4; TRBD2 agrees at 8 bases. The CDR3 has 16 amino acids. V dropped 4 bases and J dropped 3; count of bases not matched to a gene: 7. In germline, CDR1 is KGHDR, CDR2 SFDVKD. CDR3 protein: CATSDPSGRGKNIQYF. The DNA of the CDR3 is TGTGCCACCAGTGACCCAAGCGGGAGAGGCAAAAACATTCAGTACTTC.

This clonotype came up many times. J is TRBJ2-7 and V is TRBV12-3 or TRBV12-4; 8 positions agree with TRBD1. The CDR3 loop spans 16 amino acids. V lost 6 bases to trimming and J lost 6 bases; unmatched junction nucleotides: 16. CDR3: CASSPPRTGSLGEQYF. For the CDR3, the DNA is TGTGCCAGCAGCCCCCCCCGGACAGGGTCCCTTGGCGAGCAGTACTTC.

This clonotype showed up many times. V and J are TRBV5-1 and TRBJ2-5, with TRBD2 matching over 10 bases. V dropped 4 bases and J dropped 0; count of bases not matched to a gene: 9. The CDR3 extends over 17 amino acids. Germline V gene lookup returns CDR1 SGHRS and CDR2 YFSETQ. The CDR3 nucleotides are TGCGCCAGCAGCACCGGACTAGCGGTCGGATACCAAGAGACCCAGTACTTC. Its translation is CASSTGLAVGYQETQYF. The whole variable domain, remainder taken from reference TRBV5-1 and TRBJ2-5, is KAGVTQTPRYLIKTRGQQVTLSCSPISGHRSVSWYQQTPGQGLQFLFEYFSETQRNKGNFPGRFSGRQFSNSRSEMNVSTLELGDSALYLCASSTGLAVGYQETQYFGPGTRLLVL.

At least ten counts were recorded for this clonotype. The rearrangement uses TRBV12-3 or TRBV12-4 and TRBJ2-2; D gene ambiguous. Trimming pared 10 bases from V and 4 bases from J, leaving 16 bases between. CDR3 length: 14 residues. CDR3 region: CATQWVLSTGELFF. The CDR3 DNA sequence: TGTGCCACCCAGTGGGTTTTGAGCACCGGGGAGCTGTTTTTT.

This clonotype appeared many times. The chain joins TRBV15 to TRBJ2-7; D might be TRBD1 or TRBD2, each matching 5 bases. This CDR3 has 14 residues. Trimming removed 5 bases at V and 2 bases at J, with 13 bases between. CDR1 LNHNV and CDR2 YYDKDF come from the germline V gene (reference sequence). CDR3 DNA sequence: TGTGCCACCAGCTATGGGGGTGTAACCTACGAGCAGTACTTC. Translating gives CATSYGGVTYEQYF. Using reference TRBV15 and TRBJ2-7 for the parts outside the CDR3, the full variable domain is DAMVIQNPRYQVTQFGKPVTLSCSQTLNHNVMYWYQQKSSQAPKLLFHYYDKDFNNEADTPDNFQSRRPNTSFCFLDIRSPGLGDTAMYLCATSYGGVTYEQYFGPGTRLTVT.

The V and J genes are TRBV6-5 and TRBJ2-7; D may be TRBD2 (5 bases). The germline gives CDR1 MNHEY, CDR2 SVGAGI. V lost 2 bases, J lost 1 base, and 12 bases lay in between. CDR3 length: 15 residues. The CDR3 reads CASSYKERGSYEQYF. The CDR3, as DNA: TGTGCCAGCAGTTACAAGGAACGGGGTTCCTACGAGCAGTACTTC.

This chain links TRBV6-1 with TRBJ1-3; D is possibly TRBD1 (6 bases). The CDR3 totals 15 residues. Trimming removed 7 bases at V and 0 bases at J, with 13 bases between. Germline V CDR1 and CDR2: MNHNS, SASEGT. CDR3 region: CASTALDSSGNTIYF. The CDR3 DNA is TGTGCCAGCACCGCCCTGGACAGCTCTGGAAACACCATATATTTT.

This clonotype was detected many times. One end of the junction varies from germline; a read error may be responsible. The chain links TRBV6-2 or TRBV6-3 to TRBJ2-7, with 8 bases aligning to TRBD2. CDR3 length: 15 amino acids. Germline V CDR1 and CDR2: MNHEY, SVGEGT. CDR3 in DNA: TGTGCCAGCAGCGAACGTCGGACTAGCTCCAACGAGCAGTACTTC. Amino acids: CASSERRTSSNEQYF.